This TCR beta chain comes out of a study of shared clonotypes between healthy human individuals. Study information: Donors had three CD4 naive, three CD4 memory, two CD8 naive and one CD8 memory plate apiece.

Regarding the study as a whole: Relative to memory subsets, naive subsets generally showed larger estimated richness. Non-shared clonotypes showed lower generation probabilities than clonotypes common to all four donors.

The V end was cut by 3 bases, the J end by 3 bases, with 13 bases between. The CDR3 loop spans 14 amino acids. CDR1 is SGDLS and CDR2 is YYNGEE in the germline V gene. Terminally differentiated effector memory CD45RA+ cells were excluded by CCR7 positive selection of CD45RO-negative cells. Per the original methods: Filtering of immunoSEQ junctional sequences could not match full-length read filtering. Profiled with immunoSEQ multiplex PCR; TCRdb holds only in-frame clones, not every one. The V and J calls and the clone size are those of that table, but D and trimming were determined from the DNA. Altogether around 2,000,000 clones are present, under 95% being singletons, with the ten largest covering more than 1.5%. To note about this clone: Its antigen is unidentified.

Sequences were obtained from naive CD8+ T cells from PBMCs. The receptor's source is a man younger than 30 in good health. Some clones in this sample may be carry-over from other donors' samples. This rearrangement joins TRBV9 to TRBJ2-7, with D possibly matching TRBD2 (6 bases). Here the CDR3 reads CASSAGLIGYEQYF. The CDR3 region has the DNA TGTGCCAGCAGCGCTGGACTAATTGGCTACGAGCAGTACTTC.